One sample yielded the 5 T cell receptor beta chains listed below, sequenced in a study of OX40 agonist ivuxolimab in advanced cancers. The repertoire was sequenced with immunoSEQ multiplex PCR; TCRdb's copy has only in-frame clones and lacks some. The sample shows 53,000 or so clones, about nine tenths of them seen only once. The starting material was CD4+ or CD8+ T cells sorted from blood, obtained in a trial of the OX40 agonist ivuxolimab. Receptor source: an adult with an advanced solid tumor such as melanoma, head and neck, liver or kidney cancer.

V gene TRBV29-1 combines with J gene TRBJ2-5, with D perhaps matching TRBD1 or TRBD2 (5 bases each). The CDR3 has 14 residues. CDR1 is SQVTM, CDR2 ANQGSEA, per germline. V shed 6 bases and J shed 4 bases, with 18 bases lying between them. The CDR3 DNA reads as TGCAGCGTCGTTTCCGGGGCTCTATCAGAGACCCAGTACTTC. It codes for CSVVSGALSETQYF.

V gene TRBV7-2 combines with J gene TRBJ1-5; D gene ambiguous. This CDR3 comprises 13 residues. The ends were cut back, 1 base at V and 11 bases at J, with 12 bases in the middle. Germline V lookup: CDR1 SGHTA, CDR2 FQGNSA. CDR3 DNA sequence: TGTGCCAGCAGCTTAGAACCCCTAGGAACCCAGCATTTT. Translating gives CASSLEPLGTQHF.

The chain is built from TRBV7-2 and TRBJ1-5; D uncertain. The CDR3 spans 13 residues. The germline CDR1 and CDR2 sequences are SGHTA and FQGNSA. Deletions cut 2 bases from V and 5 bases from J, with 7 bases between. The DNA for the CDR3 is TGTGCCAGCAGCTTACGGGTGGATCAGCCCCAGCATTTT. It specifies CASSLRVDQPQHF.

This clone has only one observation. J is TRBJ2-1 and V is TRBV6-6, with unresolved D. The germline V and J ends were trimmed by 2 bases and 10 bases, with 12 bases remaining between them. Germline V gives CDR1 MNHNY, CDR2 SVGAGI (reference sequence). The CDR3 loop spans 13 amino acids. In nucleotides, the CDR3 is TGTGCCAGCAGTTACACTCCCCGAGAGGAGCAGTTCTTC. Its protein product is CASSYTPREEQFF.

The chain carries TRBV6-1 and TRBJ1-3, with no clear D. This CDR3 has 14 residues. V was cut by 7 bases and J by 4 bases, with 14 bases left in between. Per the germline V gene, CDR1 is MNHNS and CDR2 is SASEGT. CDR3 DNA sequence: TGTGCCAGCATTCCGGCCTACTCAGGAAACACCATATATTTT. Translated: CASIPAYSGNTIYF.